These T cell receptor beta chains were read from a single sample in a study of siplizumab effects on memory and regulatory T cells. Using immunoSEQ multiplex PCR, the repertoire was profiled, and TCRdb retains in-frame clones only, with some absent. The sample yields about 120,000 clones, around 94% seen once. The sequenced material came from non-Treg CD4+ T cells sorted from blood. These receptors came from a human donor in good health. CDR3s include the opening cysteine and the closing phenylalanine or tryptophan. D genes are given only for firm matches.

v_call	j_call	d_call	cdr3_aa
TRBV6-1	TRBJ1-5	.	CASSPQVGTYQPQHF
TRBV2	TRBJ1-4	.	CASRAGTTNEKLFF
TRBV29-1	TRBJ2-1	TRBD2	CSLWGGSEVGNEQFF
TRBV7-9	TRBJ2-2	.	CASSPSVDGELFF
TRBV19	TRBJ2-1	.	CASRAPPSYNEQFF
TRBV7-9	TRBJ2-5	.	CASSLARSGTTGRTQYF
TRBV7-3	TRBJ2-1	.	CASSPRDPYNEQFF
TRBV2	TRBJ2-1	.	CASSREGIPYNEQFF
TRBV19	TRBJ1-1	.	CASSISGTLNTEAFF
TRBV5-6	TRBJ2-7	.	CASSLIVSYEQYF
TRBV6-5	TRBJ2-7	TRBD1	CASRVTGTGTNEQYF
TRBV5-1	TRBJ2-7	.	CASSLGQYEQYF
TRBV7-9	TRBJ2-1	TRBD2	CASSDKSGRGYNEQFF
TRBV18	TRBJ2-7	TRBD2	CASSPGGNEQYF
TRBV6-1	TRBJ1-4	.	CASSRTVNEKLFF
TRBV7-9	TRBJ1-2	.	CASSLGSSGANYGYTF
TRBV9	TRBJ1-2	.	CASSVATARNYGYTF
TRBV10-3	TRBJ2-7	TRBD1	CAISELQGAWEQYF
TRBV2	TRBJ2-5	.	CASTGAGGPRETQYF
TRBV6-5	TRBJ2-7	TRBD1	CASSRDSLYEQYF
TRBV11-2	TRBJ2-2	.	CASTFPLRGPGELFF
TRBV6-5	TRBJ2-7	.	CASQRDTADEQYF
TRBV20-1	TRBJ2-7	.	CSAGVEYEQYF
TRBV6-1	TRBJ1-2	.	CASSAGPNYGYTF
TRBV6-5	TRBJ2-7	.	CASSRLGKNEQYF
TRBV6-6	TRBJ1-2	.	CASTQARRESYGYTF
TRBV15	TRBJ2-6	.	CATSRGGPPFGANVLTF
TRBV6-6	TRBJ1-1	.	CASSSGRMNTEAFF
TRBV5-4	TRBJ2-1	TRBD1	CASSPGTGRSYNEQFF
TRBV6-5	TRBJ2-7	.	CASSYSHRAYEQYF
TRBV29-1	TRBJ1-1	.	CSVGTAPVTFF
TRBV15	TRBJ2-1	TRBD1	CATSRGSGQGIENEQFF